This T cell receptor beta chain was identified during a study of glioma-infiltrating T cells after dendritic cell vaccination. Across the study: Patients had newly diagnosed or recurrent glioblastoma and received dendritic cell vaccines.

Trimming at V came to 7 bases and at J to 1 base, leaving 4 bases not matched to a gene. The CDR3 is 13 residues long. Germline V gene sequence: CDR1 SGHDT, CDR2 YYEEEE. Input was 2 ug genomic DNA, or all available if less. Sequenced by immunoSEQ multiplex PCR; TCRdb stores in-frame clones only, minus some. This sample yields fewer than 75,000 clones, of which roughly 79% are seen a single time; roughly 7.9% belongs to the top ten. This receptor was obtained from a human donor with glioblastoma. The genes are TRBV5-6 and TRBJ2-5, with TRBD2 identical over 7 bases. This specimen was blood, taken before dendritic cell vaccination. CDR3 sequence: CASLGEGQETQYF. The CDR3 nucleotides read TGTGCCAGCTTGGGGGAGGGCCAAGAGACCCAGTACTTC.